One and the same sample provided the 5 T cell receptor beta chains below, sequenced in a study of response to subunit inactivated influenza vaccine. One entry per CDR3 protein results from TCRdb running MiXCR on the RT-PCR reads. Of under 200,000 distinct CDR3 sequences listed, roughly 10% are singletons. Sequenced here: CD8+ T cells sorted from PBMCs, sampled around 2 years after vaccination. The source of these receptors is a man in his fifties or sixties who received an inactivated influenza vaccine.

This clonotype was seen repeatedly, ten times or more. The chain employs TRBV7-8 and TRBJ2-7; D remains unclear. Germline CDR1 SGHVS, CDR2 FQNEAQ. The CDR3 is 10 amino acids. Trimming removed 2 bases at V and 7 bases at J, with 3 bases between. This CDR3 reads CASSLTEQYF. In DNA form, the CDR3 reads TGTGCCAGCAGCTTAACGGAGCAGTACTTC. The variable domain in full, completed from reference TRBV7-8 and TRBJ2-7, reads GAGVSQSPRYKVAKRGQDVALRCDPISGHVSLFWYQQALGQGPEFLTYFQNEAQLDKSGLPSDRFFAERPEGSVSTLKIQRTQQEDSAVYLCASSLTEQYFGPGTRLTVT.

The J gene is TRBJ1-2, the V gene TRBV7-9; 7 bases map to TRBD1. There are 15 residues in the CDR3. J lost 6 bases, V lost 5 bases, and 12 bases had no gene match. Germline values: CDR1 SEHNR, CDR2 FQNEAQ (reference sequence). CDR3 DNA sequence: TGTGCCAGCAGCCAGACAGGGAGTTCAGTGGATGGCTACACCTTC. The encoded protein is CASSQTGSSVDGYTF.

This chain joins TRBV12-3 or TRBV12-4 and TRBJ1-2; a possible D gene is TRBD1 (5 bases). CDR3 length: 14 amino acids. V lost 4 bases and J 3 bases, leaving 12 bases between the germline ends. The CDR3 bases are TGTGCCAGCAGTTCCTCGTGGGACGACTATGGCTACACCTTC. Protein sequence: CASSSSWDDYGYTF.

The chain combines TRBV7-3 with TRBJ2-1; 7 nucleotides align to TRBD2. The CDR3 has 15 residues. From germline, CDR1 is SGHTA and CDR2 FQGTGA. V lost 3 bases, J lost 8 bases, and 10 bases stayed unmatched. CDR3 region: CASSFPGTIKDEQFF. CDR3 nucleotide sequence: TGTGCCAGCAGCTTCCCCGGGACTATCAAGGATGAGCAGTTCTTC.

Ten or more counts support this clonotype. The chain is built from TRBV5-1 and TRBJ1-2; D is perhaps TRBD1 (6 bases). Trimming shortened V by 2 bases and J by 6 bases, and 11 bases separated the two germline ends. Germline V gene sequence: CDR1 SGHRS, CDR2 YFSETQ. The CDR3 is 13 amino acids. The CDR3 loop reads CASSFAGEDGYTF. CDR3 sequence (DNA): TGCGCCAGCAGCTTCGCAGGGGAGGATGGCTACACCTTC.